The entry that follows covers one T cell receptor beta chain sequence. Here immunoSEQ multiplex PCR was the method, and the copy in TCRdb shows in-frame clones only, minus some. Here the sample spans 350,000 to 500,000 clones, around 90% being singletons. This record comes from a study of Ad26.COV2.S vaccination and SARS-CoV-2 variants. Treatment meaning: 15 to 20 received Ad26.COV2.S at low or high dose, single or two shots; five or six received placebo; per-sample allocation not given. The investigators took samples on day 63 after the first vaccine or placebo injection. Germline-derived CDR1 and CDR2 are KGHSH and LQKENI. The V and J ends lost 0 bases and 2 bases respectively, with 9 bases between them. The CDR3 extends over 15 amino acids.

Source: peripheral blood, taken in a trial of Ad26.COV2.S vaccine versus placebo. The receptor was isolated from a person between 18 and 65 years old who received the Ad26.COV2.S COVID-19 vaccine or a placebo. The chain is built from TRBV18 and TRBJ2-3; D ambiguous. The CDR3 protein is CASSPPSALTDTQYF. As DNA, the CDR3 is TGTGCCAGCTCACCACCGTCCGCCCTCACAGATACGCAGTATTTT.